The T cell receptor (beta chain) described here comes from a study of a mutant IDH1 vaccine in newly diagnosed glioma. About the study: The initiation of vaccination occurred 4-6 weeks after radiotherapy alone, or with temozolomide cycles. Treated patients showed a male proportion of roughly 62%, a female proportion of around 40%, and a mean age of approximately 40 years.

Time point given: week 47, end of study. Vaccination used 300 ug of mutant IDH1 20-mer peptide per dose, with topical imiquimod. TCRdb keeps only in-frame clones here, not all; method: immunoSEQ multiplex PCR. The repertoire holds roughly 86,000 clones, with roughly four fifths as singletons. Per germline, CDR1 LNHDA and CDR2 SQIVND (reference sequence). This CDR3 has 16 amino acids. V lost 2 bases and J lost 4, with 15 bases in between. The study's findings and limits: Researchers report vaccine-induced immune responses in about 93% of patients.

As for this clone: Its specificity is not known.

This receptor was obtained from a man aged 35 to 55 with glioma. The sequencing here drew on PBMCs, taken from a glioma patient whose treatment included an IDH1 peptide vaccine. J is TRBJ2-1 and V is TRBV19; TRBD1 or TRBD2 may be the D gene (5 bases each). The CDR3: CASSITGRRMYNEQFF. DNA of the CDR3: TGTGCCAGTAGTATAACAGGACGGAGGATGTACAATGAGCAGTTCTTC. The whole variable domain, remainder taken from reference TRBV19 and TRBJ2-1, is DGGITQSPKYLFRKEGQNVTLSCEQNLNHDAMYWYRQDPGQGLRLIYYSQIVNDFQKGDIAEGYSVSREKKESFPLTVTSAQKNPTAFYLCASSITGRRMYNEQFFGPGTRLTVL.